This TCR beta chain is drawn from a study of blood T cell repertoires in COVID-19. Study at large: The United States, Italy and Spain supplied acute and convalescent COVID-19 samples.

TCRdb's table, derived via immunoSEQ multiplex PCR, lists solely in-frame clones and lacks some. The data show about 27,000 clones, around 60% seen once. The CDR3 totals 15 residues. V lost 8 bases to trimming and J lost 1 base, with 17 bases between them. Sequencing was carried out using peripheral blood. This TCR derives from a man between 60 and 75 years old with active or convalescent COVID-19. The chain links TRBV6-7 to TRBJ1-1; D gene unclear. TRBV6-7 carries the ORF label, with uncertain function. CDR3 sequence: CASRPPYEGNTEAFF. Written as DNA, the CDR3 is TGTGCCAGCCGCCCGCCATATGAGGGGAACACTGAAGCTTTCTTT.